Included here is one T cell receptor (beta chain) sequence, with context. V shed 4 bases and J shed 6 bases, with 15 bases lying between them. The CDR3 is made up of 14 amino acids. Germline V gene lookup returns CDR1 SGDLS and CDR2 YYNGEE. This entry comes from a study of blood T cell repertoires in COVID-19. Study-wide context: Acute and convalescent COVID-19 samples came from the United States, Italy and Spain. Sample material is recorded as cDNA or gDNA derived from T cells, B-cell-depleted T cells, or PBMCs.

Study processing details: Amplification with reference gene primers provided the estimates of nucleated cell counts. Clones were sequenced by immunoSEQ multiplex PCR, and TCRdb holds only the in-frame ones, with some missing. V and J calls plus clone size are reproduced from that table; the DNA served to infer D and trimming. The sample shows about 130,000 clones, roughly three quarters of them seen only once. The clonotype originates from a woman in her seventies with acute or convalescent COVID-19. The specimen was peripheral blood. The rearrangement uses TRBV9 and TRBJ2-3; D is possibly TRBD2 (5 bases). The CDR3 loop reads CASSSRASGDTQYF. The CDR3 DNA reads TGTGCCAGCAGCTCCCGAGCGAGCGGTGATACGCAGTATTTT.